The 25 T cell receptor beta chains listed next were all sequenced from one sample in a study of cytomegalovirus exposure and HLA in healthy donors. 60 Vbeta and 13 Jbeta primers were used in PCR. Sequencing was performed with immunoSEQ multiplex PCR; in TCRdb, only in-frame clones are kept and a portion is missing. This sample has some 180,000 clones, with more than 65% found just once. Sequenced: PBMCs. The receptors originated from a female donor in good health and CMV-seronegative.

This clone was seen once. This chain links TRBV27 with TRBJ2-1, with 9 bases aligning to TRBD2. This CDR3 comprises 17 residues. After removal of 4 bases from V and 6 bases from J, the junction contained 13 bases not matched to a gene. CDR1 MNHEY and CDR2 SMNVEV come from the germline V gene (reference sequence). The CDR3, as DNA: TGTGCCAGCAGTTCACTGACTAGCGGCCCTCAGGGCAATGAGCAGTTCTTC. Translation gives CASSSLTSGPQGNEQFF.

This chain links TRBV16 with TRBJ2-2; 7 bases fit TRBD1. This CDR3 comprises 16 residues. J gave up 2 bases and V 3 bases, and 6 bases lay outside the gene matches. Germline values: CDR1 KGHSY, CDR2 FQNENV. The CDR3 DNA follows: TGTGCCAGCAGCCATTCGACAGGGTTAAACACCGGGGAGCTGTTTTTT. It is translated as CASSHSTGLNTGELFF.

The chain has TRBV4-3 and TRBJ2-7; perhaps TRBD2 as D (6 bases). CDR1 LGHNA and CDR2 YSLEER come from the germline V gene. The ends were cut back, 1 base at V and 1 base at J, with 17 bases in the middle. This CDR3 has 17 amino acids. CDR3 sequence reads: CASSQGYRVAESYEQYF. CDR3 in DNA: TGCGCCAGCAGCCAAGGGTATAGGGTAGCGGAGTCCTACGAGCAGTACTTC.

This clone was observed a handful of times. V is TRBV2 and J is TRBJ1-5; maybe TRBD1 (5 bases). This CDR3 spans 15 amino acids. The V end lost 5 bases, the J end lost 5 bases, and 16 bases lay between the germline ends. CDR1 and CDR2 (germline): SNHLY, FYNNEI. The CDR3 sequence: CASSYRGGGDQPQHF. DNA of the CDR3: TGTGCCAGCAGTTACCGGGGCGGGGGTGATCAGCCCCAGCATTTT.

This clone was seen more than once but under ten times. The chain joins TRBV27 to TRBJ1-5; 10 nucleotides line up with TRBD1. In germline, CDR1 is MNHEY, CDR2 SMNVEV (reference sequence). The V and J ends lost 5 bases and 4 bases, in that order; junction bases with no gene match: 5. The CDR3 loop spans 15 amino acids. The CDR3 DNA is TGTGCCAGCAGTCCCCTGGGACAGGGGAATCAGCCCCAGCATTTT. This translates into CASSPLGQGNQPQHF.

CDR3 in amino acids: CASSLGWAGGPNEQFF. The CDR3 bases are TGTGCCAGCAGCTTAGGGTGGGCGGGGGGGCCTAATGAGCAGTTCTTC. The chain couples TRBV7-6 to TRBJ2-1; TRBD2 matches 9 bases. V lost 1 base and J lost 7; bases outside the gene matches: 8. CDR3 length: 16 amino acids. Germline values: CDR1 SGHVS, CDR2 FNYEAQ. The full variable domain, with the rest looked up from reference TRBV7-6 and TRBJ2-1, is GAGVSQSPRYKVTKRGQDVALRCDPISGHVSLYWYRQALGQGPEFLTYFNYEAQQDKSGLPNDRFSAERPEGSISTLTIQRTEQRDSAMYRCASSLGWAGGPNEQFFGPGTRLTVL.

This clone has only one observation. The rearrangement joins TRBV7-9 to TRBJ2-3, with D possibly TRBD1 on 6 matching bases. The CDR3 totals 15 residues. The germline gives CDR1 SEHNR, CDR2 FQNEAQ (reference sequence). V was pared by 2 bases and J by 6 bases, with 15 bases between. The CDR3 nucleotides read TGTGCCAGCAGCTTATCCACAGGGCAAGGGGATACGCAGTATTTT. It specifies CASSLSTGQGDTQYF.

The chain links TRBV28 to TRBJ2-1; 12 bases agree with TRBD2. The germline V gene encodes CDR1 MDHEN and CDR2 SYDVKM. The CDR3 extends over 15 amino acids. Trimming cost V 6 bases and J 9 bases; bases outside gene matches: 9. CDR3 DNA: TGTGCCAGCAGCCCCACTAGCGGGAGGAGAAGTGAGCAGTTCTTC. As protein: CASSPTSGRRSEQFF. Full variable domain (remainder filled in from reference TRBV28 and TRBJ2-1): DVKVTQSSRYLVKRTGEKVFLECVQDMDHENMFWYRQDPGLGLRLIYFSYDVKMKEKGDIPEGYSVSREKKERFSLILESASTNQTSMYLCASSPTSGRRSEQFFGPGTRLTVL.

The chain links TRBV5-4 to TRBJ1-3; the match to TRBD1 covers 7 bases. Germline V gives CDR1 SGHNT, CDR2 YYREEE (reference sequence). V was clipped by 4 bases and J by 4 bases; unmatched bases: 8. The CDR3 runs 15 residues. CDR3 loop: CASSPGWGQGNTIYF. In DNA, the CDR3 is TGTGCCAGCAGCCCCGGGTGGGGACAGGGAAACACCATATATTTT.

V is TRBV4-2 and J is TRBJ2-2; 10 bases are a match to TRBD2. This CDR3 is built from 17 residues. From germline, CDR1 is LGHNA and CDR2 YNFKEQ. Unmatched junction bases numbered 8, after V lost 0 bases and J lost 7 bases. The CDR3 loop is CASSQDPAGGEVGELFF. The CDR3 DNA reads as TGTGCCAGCAGCCAAGACCCAGCGGGGGGGGAGGTCGGGGAGCTGTTTTTT.

The chain has TRBV18 and TRBJ2-7, with D possibly matching TRBD2 (5 bases). The V end was cut by 3 bases, the J end by 2 bases, with 8 bases between. The CDR3 is 13 residues long. Germline V gene sequence: CDR1 KGHSH, CDR2 LQKENI. CDR3 sequence (DNA): TGTGCCAGCTCACCGGAGGTAACCTACGAGCAGTACTTC. This sequence encodes CASSPEVTYEQYF.

The genes are TRBV6-5 and TRBJ2-2; D remains unclear. Germline V gene lookup returns CDR1 MNHEY and CDR2 SVGAGI. The CDR3 is 14 amino acids. Trimming cost V 10 bases and J 0 bases, with 12 bases left between them. Here the CDR3 DNA reads TGTGCCACCCACTACTCTGCGAACACCGGGGAGCTGTTTTTT. It yields the protein CATHYSANTGELFF.

This rearrangement joins TRBV6-5 to TRBJ1-5, with 9 bases identical to TRBD1. The V and J ends lost 5 bases and 5 bases, in that order; junction bases with no gene match: 4. The CDR3 loop spans 14 amino acids. Germline CDR1 and CDR2: MNHEY and SVGAGI. The DNA of the CDR3 is TGTGCCAGCAGTCAGGGACAGGGCTATCAGCCCCAGCATTTT. This codes for CASSQGQGYQPQHF.

V usage is TRBV6-1 and J usage is TRBJ2-7, with TRBD2 identical over 9 bases. CDR1 is MNHNS, CDR2 SASEGT, per germline. The CDR3 is 15 residues long. The trim removed 4 bases at V and 2 bases at J, leaving 6 bases unmatched. The CDR3 protein is CASSGLADRAYEQYF. The CDR3 DNA reads TGTGCCAGCAGTGGACTAGCGGACCGAGCCTACGAGCAGTACTTC.

The V call is TRBV20-1, the J call TRBJ1-1, with a weak D call TRBD1 (5 bases). Germline V gene lookup returns CDR1 DFQATT and CDR2 SNEGSKA (reference sequence). The CDR3 consists of 11 residues. With 3 bases removed from V and 11 bases from J, the gap between germline ends came to 13 bases. The CDR3 sequence is CSASGGFNAFF. The DNA for the CDR3 is TGCAGTGCTAGCGGGGGTTTTAATGCTTTCTTT.

The chain joins TRBV7-9 to TRBJ2-1; D uncertain. The V gene's germline CDR1 is SEHNR and CDR2 FQNEAQ (reference sequence). The CDR3 is 12 residues long. V lost 1 base, J lost 11 bases, and 9 bases lay in between. The CDR3 sequence is CASSLELMKQFF. The CDR3 nucleotides are TGTGCCAGCAGCTTAGAGCTGATGAAGCAGTTCTTC. Supplemented by reference TRBV7-9 and TRBJ2-1, the full variable domain reads DTGVSQNPRHKITKRGQNVTFRCDPISEHNRLYWYRQTLGQGPEFLTYFQNEAQLEKSRLLSDRFSAERPKGSFSTLEIQRTEQGDSAMYLCASSLELMKQFFGPGTRLTVL.

This clone turned up a few times. The chain recombines TRBV6-5 with TRBJ1-1; no firm D call. Trimming removed 2 bases from V and 5 bases from J, with 9 bases in between. There are 13 residues in the CDR3. The V gene's germline CDR1 is MNHEY and CDR2 SVGAGI. CDR3 region: CASSYQRGTEAFF. DNA of the CDR3: TGTGCCAGCAGTTACCAGCGGGGTACTGAAGCTTTCTTT.

The chain is built from TRBV5-1 and TRBJ1-2; 7 bases map to TRBD1. The germline CDR1 and CDR2 sequences are SGHRS and YFSETQ. V trimming: 4 bases; J trimming: 7 bases; junction bases outside the gene matches: 13. This CDR3 comprises 15 residues. Here the CDR3 reads CASSGLQGPRSGYTF. The CDR3 coding sequence is TGCGCCAGCAGCGGACTACAGGGGCCCCGGTCTGGCTACACCTTC.

Only one count was recorded for this clone. The genes are TRBV6-1 and TRBJ1-4; D is uncertain. Trimming removed 6 bases from V and 5 bases from J, with 16 bases in between. The V gene's germline CDR1 is MNHNS and CDR2 SASEGT. CDR3 length: 15 amino acids. The chain's CDR3 is CASSDNAGLNEKLFF. CDR3 coding DNA: TGTGCCAGCAGCGACAATGCAGGACTCAATGAAAAACTGTTTTTT.

This clone was counted a single time. The chain uses TRBV27 and TRBJ2-7, with 12 bases matching TRBD2. The J segment lost 5 bases and the V segment lost 6 bases, leaving 5 bases of the junction unmatched. CDR3 length: 14 amino acids. Germline assignment: CDR1 MNHEY and CDR2 SMNVEV (reference sequence). The CDR3 is CASSPRTSGNEQYF. DNA for the CDR3: TGTGCCAGCAGCCCTAGGACTAGCGGGAACGAGCAGTACTTC.

V and J are TRBV4-1 and TRBJ2-1; D might be TRBD2 (6 bases). Germline CDR1 is MGHRA and CDR2 is YSYEKL. Trimming cost V 0 bases and J 1 base, with 13 bases left between them. The CDR3 spans 17 residues. CDR3 sequence (DNA): TGCGCCAGCAGCCAAGATCCCGGGAGTCCATCCTACAATGAGCAGTTCTTC. Protein product: CASSQDPGSPSYNEQFF.

The chain employs TRBV2 and TRBJ1-2; 7 nucleotides match TRBD1. Germline loops: CDR1 SNHLY, CDR2 FYNNEI. V was pared by 5 bases and J by 8 bases, with 5 bases of the junction left unmatched. The CDR3 consists of 12 residues. The CDR3 is CASSTGVGGYTF. For the CDR3, the DNA is TGTGCCAGCAGTACAGGGGTGGGAGGCTACACCTTC.

This clone was counted a few times. This chain connects TRBV18 to TRBJ2-2, with TRBD1 matching 7 bases. From germline, CDR1 is KGHSH and CDR2 LQKENI. The CDR3 runs to 14 residues. Losses at the gene ends were 3 bases for V and 6 bases for J; bases not matched to a gene: 4. In DNA form, the CDR3 reads TGTGCCAGCTCACCTAACACAGGGGCCGGGGAGCTGTTTTTT. Translation gives CASSPNTGAGELFF. Variable domain in full (rest from reference TRBV18 and TRBJ2-2): NAGVMQNPRHLVRRRGQEARLRCSPMKGHSHVYWYRQLPEEGLKFMVYLQKENIIDESGMPKERFSAEFPKEGPSILRIQQVVRGDSAAYFCASSPNTGAGELFFGEGSRLTVL.

This sequence joins TRBV6-6 and TRBJ2-7; 12 bases match TRBD2. CDR1 is MNHNY and CDR2 is SVGAGI in the germline V gene (reference sequence). Germline trimming cut 5 bases from V and 4 bases from J; bases unmatched to any gene: 3. The CDR3 has 14 amino acids. The CDR3 loop is CASSLGLAGYEQYF. CDR3 coding DNA: TGTGCCAGCAGTCTTGGACTAGCGGGGTACGAGCAGTACTTC.

CDR3 sequence: CASSRGSSGNTIYF. Here the CDR3 DNA reads TGTGCCAGCAGCCGAGGGTCCTCTGGAAACACCATATATTTT. J is TRBJ1-3 and V is TRBV7-9; D gene ambiguous. The CDR3 extends over 14 amino acids. Looked up from germline, CDR1 is SEHNR and CDR2 is FQNEAQ (reference sequence). V was pared by 5 bases and J by 0 bases, with 8 bases between.